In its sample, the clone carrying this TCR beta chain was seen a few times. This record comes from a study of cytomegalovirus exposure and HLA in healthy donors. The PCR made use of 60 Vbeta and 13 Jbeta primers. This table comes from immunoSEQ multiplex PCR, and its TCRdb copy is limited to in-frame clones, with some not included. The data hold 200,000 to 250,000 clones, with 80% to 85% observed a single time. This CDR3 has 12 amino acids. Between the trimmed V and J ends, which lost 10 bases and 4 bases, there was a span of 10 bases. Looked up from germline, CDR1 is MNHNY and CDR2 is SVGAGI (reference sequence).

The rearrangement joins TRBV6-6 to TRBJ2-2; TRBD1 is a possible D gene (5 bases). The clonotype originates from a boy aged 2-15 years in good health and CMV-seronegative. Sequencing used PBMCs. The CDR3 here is CATLGLTGELFF. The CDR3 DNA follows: TGTGCCACCTTGGGGCTCACCGGGGAGCTGTTTTTT.